These 3 T cell receptor beta chains came from one sample sequenced in a study of cytomegalovirus exposure and HLA in healthy donors. Primers included in the PCR were 60 Vbeta and 13 Jbeta primers. Here immunoSEQ multiplex PCR was the method, and the copy in TCRdb shows in-frame clones only, minus some. This repertoire shows about 220,000 clones, approximately 88% found once; its top ten account for roughly 0.66%. Specimen: PBMCs. All receptors come from a boy aged 2 to 9 in good health and CMV-seronegative.

Concerning this clone: The germline gene is not matched at one end of the junction; a read error may be the cause. CDR3 DNA sequence: TGTTCCAGCACCCTCAGCAATCAGCCCCAGCATTTT. Its protein product is CSSTLSNQPQHF. The V and J genes are TRBV7-9 and TRBJ1-5; D unclear. Germline assignment: CDR1 SEHNR and CDR2 FQNEAQ (reference sequence). This CDR3 has 12 residues.

J is TRBJ1-2 and V is TRBV2; D ambiguous. Trimming left V 4 bases short and J 6 bases short, with 12 bases between. The V gene's germline CDR1 is SNHLY and CDR2 FYNNEI. This CDR3 contains 13 residues. The CDR3 coding sequence is TGTGCCAGCAGTGCTCTCCTAGCACATGGCTACACCTTC. Its protein product is CASSALLAHGYTF.

DNA for the CDR3: TGTGCCATCAGTGGGGCAGGGAAGATGGGCGAGCAGTACTTC. Protein product: CAISGAGKMGEQYF. The J gene is TRBJ2-7, the V gene TRBV10-3; weak D call: TRBD1 (5 bases). This CDR3 has 14 residues. Germline CDR1 reads ENHRY; CDR2 reads SYGVKD. With 4 bases removed from V and 6 bases from J, the gap between germline ends came to 16 bases.